These T cell receptor beta chains were read from a single sample in a study of cytomegalovirus exposure and HLA in healthy donors. Some clones are missing from TCRdb's copy, which holds only in-frame ones; the method was immunoSEQ multiplex PCR. The table lists approximately 190,000 clones, roughly 80% of them singletons. Material: PBMCs. These receptors all stem from a man between 35 and 55 years old in good health and CMV-seropositive. Both conserved end residues are part of each CDR3. A D gene is named only where the DNA matches it firmly. Clone size is stated in some rows and not others, as once, few, many or a class when expanded.

v_call: TRBV9
clone_size: NA
j_call: TRBJ1-2
d_call: NA
cdr3_aa: CASSVSGGNGYTF
cdr3_nt: TGTGCCAGCAGCGTGTCGGGAGGCAATGGCTACACCTTC

v_call: TRBV6-1
clone_size: few
j_call: TRBJ1-4
d_call: NA
cdr3_aa: CASSEWQYNEKLFF
cdr3_nt: TGTGCCAGCAGTGAGTGGCAGTATAATGAAAAACTGTTTTTT

v_call: TRBV2
clone_size: few
j_call: TRBJ2-7
d_call: TRBD1
cdr3_aa: CASRNEGALGYEQYF
cdr3_nt: TGTGCCAGCAGAAATGAGGGGGCTCTGGGATACGAGCAGTACTTC

v_call: TRBV6-6
clone_size: NA
j_call: TRBJ1-1
d_call: NA
cdr3_aa: CASLDKNTEAFF
cdr3_nt: TGTGCCAGCCTTGACAAGAACACTGAAGCTTTCTTT

v_call: TRBV7-6
clone_size: NA
j_call: TRBJ1-6
d_call: TRBD1
cdr3_aa: CASSVAGTGVRNSPLHF
cdr3_nt: TGTGCCAGCAGCGTCGCCGGGACAGGGGTGAGGAATTCACCCCTCCACTTT

v_call: TRBV27
clone_size: NA
j_call: TRBJ2-1
d_call: NA
cdr3_aa: CAYFGESEVVEQFF
cdr3_nt: TGTGCCTATTTCGGGGAATCGGAGGTTGTTGAGCAGTTCTTC

v_call: TRBV4-1
clone_size: NA
j_call: TRBJ2-4
d_call: NA
cdr3_aa: CASSQEDSKNIQYF
cdr3_nt: TGCGCCAGCAGCCAAGAAGACAGTAAAAACATTCAGTACTTC

v_call: TRBV27
clone_size: NA
j_call: TRBJ1-2
d_call: TRBD1
cdr3_aa: CASSLSTGGNYGYTF
cdr3_nt: TGTGCCAGCAGTTTATCGACAGGGGGAAACTATGGCTACACCTTC

v_call: TRBV21-1
clone_size: NA
j_call: TRBJ1-2
d_call: NA
cdr3_aa: CASSKTGYIWDYGYTF
cdr3_nt: TGTGCCAGCAGCAAGACAGGGTACATCTGGGACTATGGCTACACCTTC

v_call: TRBV7-9
clone_size: NA
j_call: TRBJ2-7
d_call: TRBD1
cdr3_aa: CASSGRTGVDEQYF
cdr3_nt: TGTGCCAGCAGCGGGCGGACAGGGGTAGACGAGCAGTACTTC

v_call: TRBV10-2
clone_size: NA
j_call: TRBJ1-5
d_call: NA
cdr3_aa: CASTDSFNQPQHF
cdr3_nt: TGCGCCAGCACAGACAGTTTCAATCAGCCCCAGCATTTT

v_call: TRBV9
clone_size: few
j_call: TRBJ2-7
d_call: TRBD1
cdr3_aa: CASSVGTGSAYEQYF
cdr3_nt: TGTGCCAGCAGCGTAGGGACAGGGAGTGCCTACGAGCAGTACTTC

v_call: TRBV4-1
clone_size: few
j_call: TRBJ2-6
d_call: TRBD1
cdr3_aa: CASSQWTGVTSGANVLTF
cdr3_nt: TGCGCCAGCAGCCAGTGGACAGGGGTCACCTCTGGGGCCAACGTCCTGACTTTC

v_call: TRBV6-6
clone_size: NA
j_call: TRBJ2-7
d_call: TRBD1
cdr3_aa: CASSYSVGGLSYEQYF
cdr3_nt: TGTGCCAGCAGTTACTCGGTAGGGGGCCTATCCTACGAGCAGTACTTC

v_call: TRBV28
clone_size: NA
j_call: TRBJ2-1
d_call: NA
cdr3_aa: CASSLSLSSYNEQFF
cdr3_nt: TGTGCCAGCAGTTTGTCGTTGAGCTCCTACAATGAGCAGTTCTTC

v_call: TRBV9
clone_size: NA
j_call: TRBJ1-3
d_call: NA
cdr3_aa: CASSVAGFSGNTIYF
cdr3_nt: TGTGCCAGCAGCGTAGCCGGGTTCTCTGGAAACACCATATATTTT

v_call: TRBV9
clone_size: NA
j_call: TRBJ2-7
d_call: TRBD1
cdr3_aa: CASSVGDRGRREQYF
cdr3_nt: TGTGCCAGCAGCGTAGGGGACAGGGGGCGGCGTGAGCAGTACTTC

v_call: TRBV7-9
clone_size: NA
j_call: TRBJ2-1
d_call: TRBD2
cdr3_aa: CASSQAPGLANNEQFF
cdr3_nt: TGTGCCAGCAGCCAAGCTCCGGGACTAGCAAACAATGAGCAGTTCTTC

v_call: TRBV5-1
clone_size: NA
j_call: TRBJ2-7
d_call: NA
cdr3_aa: CASSPGTQPTEQYF
cdr3_nt: TGCGCCAGCAGCCCAGGGACACAACCAACCGAGCAGTACTTC

v_call: TRBV29-1
clone_size: NA
j_call: TRBJ2-7
d_call: NA
cdr3_aa: CSVVWTKMSEQYF
cdr3_nt: TGCAGCGTTGTCTGGACAAAAATGTCCGAGCAGTACTTC

v_call: TRBV12-2
clone_size: NA
j_call: TRBJ2-3
d_call: NA
cdr3_aa: CASRHPLAVTTDTQYF
cdr3_nt: TGTGCAAGTCGTCACCCACTAGCGGTGACCACAGATACGCAGTATTTT

v_call: TRBV28
clone_size: NA
j_call: TRBJ2-7
d_call: NA
cdr3_aa: CASRGRQVDEQYF
cdr3_nt: TGTGCCAGCAGGGGGCGCCAAGTCGACGAGCAGTACTTC

v_call: TRBV30
clone_size: NA
j_call: TRBJ1-1
d_call: NA
cdr3_aa: CAWSQGVEAFF
cdr3_nt: TGTGCCTGGAGTCAAGGGGTTGAGGCTTTCTTT

v_call: TRBV5-6
clone_size: NA
j_call: TRBJ1-5
d_call: TRBD1
cdr3_aa: CASSGQGQPQHF
cdr3_nt: TGTGCCAGCAGCGGACAGGGTCAGCCCCAGCATTTT

v_call: TRBV21-1
clone_size: NA
j_call: TRBJ2-7
d_call: NA
cdr3_aa: CASSGLAGDYEQYF
cdr3_nt: TGCGCCAGCAGTGGTCTAGCGGGGGACTACGAGCAGTACTTC

v_call: TRBV5-4
clone_size: NA
j_call: TRBJ1-2
d_call: NA
cdr3_aa: CASRLDYGYTF
cdr3_nt: TGTGCCAGCAGACTTGACTATGGCTACACCTTC